The sequence of this T cell receptor beta chain was determined in a study of PD-L1 blockade in urothelial cancer. TCRdb keeps only in-frame clones here, not all; method: immunoSEQ multiplex PCR. In the table there are fewer than 950 clones, approximately 35% of which are singletons. Losses at the gene ends were 9 bases for V and 0 bases for J; bases not matched to a gene: 3. The CDR3 has 13 amino acids. Germline V gene lookup returns CDR1 SGHDN and CDR2 FVKESK. The chain recombines TRBV14 with TRBJ1-1; 8 positions match TRBD1. The clonotype originates from a man in his forties or fifties with urothelial cancer. The sequencing here drew on tumor tissue, taken before atezolizumab (anti-PD-L1) treatment. CDR3 in DNA: TGTGCCAGTTCAGGGGGCTTGAACACTGAAGCTTTCTTT. Encoded protein: CASSGGLNTEAFF.